At least ten counts were recorded for the clone carrying this T cell receptor beta chain. What it recognizes is unknown. This entry comes from a study of early T cells in non-severe SARS-CoV-2 infection. In the study overall: RNA in bulk from unsorted whole blood was sequenced, and chains were unpaired.

Trimming cost V 0 bases and J 6 bases; bases outside gene matches: 3. CDR3 length: 15 amino acids. From germline, CDR1 is MDHEN and CDR2 SYDVKM. Overall study results and limits: The VDJdb matching leaned toward anti-spike CD8 responses and overlooked private and CD4 specificities.

Individual cDNA molecules were tagged with unique molecular identifiers. TCRdb independently ran MiXCR on the 5' RACE reads; one entry per CDR3 protein. The repertoire holds some 70,000 distinct CDR3 sequences, with less than 9.5% as singletons. The origin of this receptor is an adult who was a healthcare worker with PCR-confirmed SARS-CoV-2 infection or an uninfected control (not recorded which). The V and J genes are TRBV28 and TRBJ1-4; 8 nucleotides align to TRBD1. The sequenced sample was whole blood. The CDR3 region has the DNA TGTGCCAGCAGTTTATGGGCAGGGGGCCATGAAAAACTGTTTTTT. Translation gives CASSLWAGGHEKLFF.